This T cell receptor (beta chain) was captured in a study of blood T cell repertoires in COVID-19. Across the whole study: COVID-19 samples collected from the United States, Italy and Spain covered acute and convalescent phases. T cells, B-cell-depleted T cells, or PBMCs provided the cDNA or gDNA that served as material.

Under the authors' procedure: Amplifying reference gene primers gave estimates of nucleated cell counts. TCRdb's copy holds only in-frame clones and misses some; the assay was immunoSEQ multiplex PCR. Clonal size and the V and J genes are those of that table, whereas D and trimming came from the DNA. The profile shows approximately 250,000 clones, roughly 84% of them singletons. This clonotype originated in a man in his forties or fifties who had recovered from COVID-19. The specimen was peripheral blood.

The CDR3 coding sequence is TGCAGCGTTGGCCGGGGAGGAGCCCAAGAGACCCAGTACTTC. Its translation: CSVGRGGAQETQYF. V usage is TRBV29-1 and J usage is TRBJ2-5; maybe TRBD2 (6 bases). Per the germline V gene, CDR1 is SQVTM and CDR2 is ANQGSEA. The CDR3 runs to 14 residues. V was trimmed by 4 bases and J by 1 base, leaving 13 bases between them.